This T cell receptor (beta chain) stems from a study of shared clonotypes between healthy human individuals. Produced via immunoSEQ multiplex PCR; TCRdb's table is partial and in-frame only. The sample lists a few million clones, more than 80% seen once, with under 0.45% in the top ten. Germline V gives CDR1 SGHNT, CDR2 YYREEE (reference sequence). The CDR3 runs 14 residues. Trimming removed 4 bases from V and 7 bases from J, with 17 bases in between. The sample consisted of naive CD4+ T cells from PBMCs. Subset given: CD45RA+ positively selected. The clonotype was recovered from a man younger than 30 in good health. Some clones in this sample may be carry-over from other donors' samples. This rearrangement joins TRBV5-4 to TRBJ1-1, with a tentative D call TRBD1 (6 bases). CDR3 amino acids: CASSPGGGRDEAFF. DNA for the CDR3: TGTGCCAGCAGCCCGGGCGGGGGCCGTGATGAAGCTTTCTTT.